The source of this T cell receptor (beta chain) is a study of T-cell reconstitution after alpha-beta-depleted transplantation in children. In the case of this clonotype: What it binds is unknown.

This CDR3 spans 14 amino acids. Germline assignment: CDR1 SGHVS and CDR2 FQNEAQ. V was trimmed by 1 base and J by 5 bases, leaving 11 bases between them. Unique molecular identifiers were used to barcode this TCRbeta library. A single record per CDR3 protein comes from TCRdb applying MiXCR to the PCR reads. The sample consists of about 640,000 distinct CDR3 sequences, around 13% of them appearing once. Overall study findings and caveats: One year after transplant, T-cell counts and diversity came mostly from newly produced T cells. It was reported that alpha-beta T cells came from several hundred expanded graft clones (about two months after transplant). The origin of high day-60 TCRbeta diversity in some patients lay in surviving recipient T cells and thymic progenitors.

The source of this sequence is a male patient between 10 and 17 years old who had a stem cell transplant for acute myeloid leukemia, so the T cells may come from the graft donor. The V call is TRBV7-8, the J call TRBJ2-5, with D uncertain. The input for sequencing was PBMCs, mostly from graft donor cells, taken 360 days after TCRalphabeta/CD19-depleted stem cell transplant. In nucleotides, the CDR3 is TGTGCCAGCAGCTTAGGAGCTTGGGATGAGACCCAGTACTTC. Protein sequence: CASSLGAWDETQYF.